Presented here are 22 T cell receptor beta chains from one specimen sequenced in a study of CD8 T cells in Susac syndrome. The RNA input was about 0.5 to 1 ug, and it was reverse transcribed with random hexamers. Using its own MiXCR run on the immunoSEQ multiplex PCR reads, TCRdb lists one record per CDR3 protein. In the table there are more than 150,000 distinct CDR3 sequences, 85% to 95% of which are singletons. The sequencing sample was made of CD8+ T cells from PBMCs. The source of these receptors is a human donor with Susac syndrome.

The rearrangement uses TRBV10-2 and TRBJ2-1, with 7 bases aligning to TRBD2. CDR1 and CDR2 (germline): WSHSY, SAAADI. The CDR3 extends over 15 amino acids. Germline trimming cut 7 bases from V and 4 bases from J; bases unmatched to any gene: 10. The DNA of the CDR3 is TGCGCCAGCATCCCCGGGGAGGGGCCTTACAATGAGCAGTTCTTC. This gives the protein CASIPGEGPYNEQFF.

The sample holds one count of this clonotype. This chain links TRBV5-4 with TRBJ2-5; TRBD1 aligns across 7 bases. Germline V gives CDR1 SGHNT, CDR2 YYREEE (reference sequence). The CDR3 sequence is 14 residues long. V lost 3 bases to trimming and J lost 5 bases; unmatched junction nucleotides: 7. The CDR3 sequence: CASSWGQMEETQYF. CDR3 coding DNA: TGTGCCAGCAGCTGGGGACAGATGGAGGAGACCCAGTACTTC. The variable domain in full, with the rest retrieved from reference TRBV5-4 and TRBJ2-5, is ETGVTQSPTHLIKTRGQQVTLRCSSQSGHNTVSWYQQALGQGPQFIFQYYREEENGRGNFPPRFSGLQFPNYSSELNVNALELDDSALYLCASSWGQMEETQYFGPGTRLLVL.

The rearrangement joins TRBV5-6 to TRBJ2-1; TRBD2 matches at 15 bases. The length of the CDR3 is 16 residues. Germline V gene data show CDR1 as SGHDT and CDR2 as YYEEEE. Germline trimming cut 4 bases from V and 7 bases from J; bases unmatched to any gene: 6. The DNA of the CDR3 is TGTGCCAGCAGCCCGGAGGGACTAGCGGGAGGAAATGAGCAGTTCTTC. The encoded protein is CASSPEGLAGGNEQFF.

The sample holds one count of this clonotype. The chain couples TRBV30 to TRBJ2-3, with TRBD2 matching over 8 bases. The CDR3 is made up of 14 amino acids. V lost 3 bases, J lost 2 bases, and 4 bases stayed unmatched. Germline assignment: CDR1 GTSNPN and CDR2 SVGIG (reference sequence). CDR3 region: CAWRRAGATDTQYF. The CDR3 coding sequence is TGTGCCTGGAGGCGAGCGGGGGCCACAGATACGCAGTATTTT.

V usage is TRBV28 and J usage is TRBJ1-4; D possibly corresponds to TRBD1 (5 bases). This CDR3 comprises 14 residues. Germline-derived CDR1 and CDR2 are MDHEN and SYDVKM. V was shortened by 8 bases and J by 2 bases, with 12 bases between the two germline ends. The CDR3 loop is CASCPRQTNEKLFF. The CDR3 DNA reads TGTGCCAGCTGTCCCAGACAGACTAATGAAAAACTGTTTTTT.

This clonotype appeared a single time. V and J are TRBV29-1 and TRBJ2-1; a weak D match, TRBD1 (5 bases). Germline V CDR1 and CDR2: SQVTM, ANQGSEA. With 3 bases removed from V and 3 bases from J, the gap between germline ends came to 9 bases. The CDR3 runs to 13 residues. The CDR3 region is CSVDGQDYNEQFF. The DNA of the CDR3 is TGCAGCGTTGACGGACAAGACTACAATGAGCAGTTCTTC.

Here the CDR3 DNA reads TGTGCCAGCTCACCAAACAGTGGCAGTCCATCTGGGGCCAACGTCCTGACTTTC. Its translation: CASSPNSGSPSGANVLTF. The chain links TRBV18 to TRBJ2-6; D is ambiguous. This CDR3 is built from 18 residues. V was clipped by 2 bases and J by 1 base, with 15 bases between them. CDR1 KGHSH and CDR2 LQKENI come from the germline V gene.

The chain links TRBV12-3 or TRBV12-4 to TRBJ2-7, with 8 bases fitting TRBD1. With V trimmed by 7 bases and J by 0 bases, 5 bases remained unmatched. CDR3 length: 14 amino acids. DNA of the CDR3: TGTGCCAGCACCGGGACAGGCGCCTCCTACGAGCAGTACTTC. Protein sequence: CASTGTGASYEQYF.

CDR3 sequence reads: CASSQEGIWMNEQFF. In DNA, the CDR3 is TGCGCCAGCAGCCAAGAGGGGATTTGGATGAATGAGCAGTTCTTC. The chain uses TRBV4-1 and TRBJ2-1, with D unresolved. The CDR3 length is 15 residues. Trimming pared 0 bases from V and 7 bases from J, leaving 13 bases between. The germline gives CDR1 MGHRA, CDR2 YSYEKL.

The chain carries TRBV20-1 and TRBJ2-1; a weak D match, TRBD1 (6 bases). V shed 3 bases and J shed 4 bases, with 10 bases lying between them. This CDR3 spans 13 amino acids. Germline CDR1 reads DFQATT; CDR2 reads SNEGSKA (reference sequence). The CDR3, as DNA: TGCAGTGCTAGTCGAGGGGGATACAATGAGCAGTTCTTC. The encoded protein is CSASRGGYNEQFF.

The chain couples TRBV6-5 to TRBJ2-7; the match to TRBD1 covers 8 bases. CDR1 MNHEY and CDR2 SVGAGI come from the germline V gene. The V and J ends lost 4 bases and 3 bases, in that order; junction bases with no gene match: 5. The CDR3 runs to 14 residues. The CDR3 is CASSSGQARYEQYF. As DNA, the CDR3 is TGTGCCAGCAGTTCGGGACAGGCGCGCTACGAGCAGTACTTC.

The chain couples TRBV6-1 to TRBJ2-5, with D possibly matching TRBD1 (5 bases). The CDR3 is 16 amino acids. From germline, CDR1 is MNHNS and CDR2 SASEGT. V shed 6 bases and J shed 2 bases, with 19 bases lying between them. The CDR3 loop reads CASRAGNRQGQETQYF. The CDR3 DNA reads TGTGCCAGCAGGGCAGGGAATCGTCAAGGTCAAGAGACCCAGTACTTC.

The chain carries TRBV12-3 or TRBV12-4 and TRBJ2-1; 7 bases fit TRBD1. V was pared by 5 bases and J by 5 bases, with 9 bases of the junction left unmatched. This CDR3 has 15 amino acids. This chain's CDR3 is CASSQTRTGHNEQFF. In nucleotides, the CDR3 is TGTGCCAGCAGTCAGACCCGGACAGGACACAATGAGCAGTTCTTC.

The genes are TRBV4-3 and TRBJ1-2, with D perhaps matching TRBD1 (5 bases). With 0 bases removed from V and 4 bases from J, the gap between germline ends came to 18 bases. The CDR3 totals 17 residues. Per germline, CDR1 LGHNA and CDR2 YSLEER. This chain's CDR3 is CASSQERYSPGIYGYTF. The CDR3 coding sequence is TGCGCCAGCAGCCAAGAAAGGTATTCTCCAGGGATCTATGGCTACACCTTC.

The rearrangement links TRBV29-1 to TRBJ1-4; 9 bases are shared with TRBD1. This CDR3 is 15 amino acids long. Germline-derived CDR1 and CDR2 are SQVTM and ANQGSEA. V shed 5 bases, J shed 7 bases, and the junction held 11 bases outside the gene matches. The DNA of the CDR3 is TGCAGCGTTTATGGCTTACAGGGGGCTCGTGAAAAACTGTTTTTT. Translating it yields CSVYGLQGAREKLFF.

The chain couples TRBV2 to TRBJ2-1; possible D gene TRBD2, 6 bases. V dropped 6 bases and J dropped 8 bases, with 14 bases sitting between them. CDR3 length: 13 residues. Germline values: CDR1 SNHLY, CDR2 FYNNEI. The CDR3, as DNA: TGTGCCAGCAGACCTCTAGGAGGGGATGAGCAGTTCTTC. This codes for CASRPLGGDEQFF.

The V and J genes are TRBV6-2 or TRBV6-3 and TRBJ2-3, with TRBD2 matching over 10 bases. Per germline, CDR1 MNHEY and CDR2 SVGEGT. V dropped 6 bases and J dropped 4; count of bases not matched to a gene: 10. CDR3 length: 16 amino acids. CDR3 protein: CASREDSGRGADTQYF. The CDR3 bases are TGTGCCAGCAGAGAGGACAGCGGGAGGGGGGCAGATACGCAGTATTTT.

The gene calls are TRBV4-1 and TRBJ2-1; D possibly corresponds to TRBD2 (5 bases). The CDR3 is 15 amino acids. The germline CDR1 and CDR2 sequences are MGHRA and YSYEKL. Trimming took off 0 bases at V and 5 bases at J, with 11 bases between the two ends. The CDR3 region is CASSQEGLHDNEQFF. The DNA for the CDR3 is TGCGCCAGCAGCCAAGAAGGACTGCATGACAATGAGCAGTTCTTC.

The chain has TRBV29-1 and TRBJ2-1; 11 bases agree with TRBD2. Unmatched junction bases numbered 16, after V lost 6 bases and J lost 0 bases. The CDR3 contains 19 residues. Germline values: CDR1 SQVTM, CDR2 ANQGSEA. CDR3 DNA sequence: TGCAGCGTCCCCAGGGGGACTAGCGGCTACGCGAGCTCCTACAATGAGCAGTTCTTC. This sequence encodes CSVPRGTSGYASSYNEQFF.

CDR3 protein: CASSSRLAVYEQYF. In DNA, the CDR3 is TGTGCCAGCAGTTCACGACTAGCAGTCTACGAGCAGTACTTC. This chain links TRBV28 with TRBJ2-7; 7 bases match TRBD2. V gave up 4 bases and J gave up 3 bases; unmatched junction bases: 6. The CDR3 has 14 amino acids. CDR1 and CDR2 from the germline V gene are MDHEN and SYDVKM.

The chain recombines TRBV7-8 with TRBJ2-1; D is uncertain. Germline V lookup: CDR1 SGHVS, CDR2 FQNEAQ. This CDR3 spans 13 amino acids. V was pared by 1 base and J by 5 bases, with 6 bases between. DNA for the CDR3: TGTGCCAGCAGCTTAGAGGGTGACAATGAGCAGTTCTTC. It translates to CASSLEGDNEQFF.

This sequence joins TRBV7-2 and TRBJ2-1, with 10 bases lining up with TRBD1. J lost 9 bases, V lost 3 bases, and 5 bases had no gene match. The CDR3 extends over 14 amino acids. Looked up from germline, CDR1 is SGHTA and CDR2 is FQGNSA. CDR3 DNA sequence: TGTGCCAGCAGCTTCGGGACAGGGGACGGTGAGCAGTTCTTC. Encoded protein: CASSFGTGDGEQFF. The whole variable domain, remainder taken from reference TRBV7-2 and TRBJ2-1, is GAGVSQSPSNKVTEKGKDVELRCDPISGHTALYWYRQSLGQGLEFLIYFQGNSAPDKSGLPSDRFSAERTGGSVSTLTIQRTQQEDSAVYLCASSFGTGDGEQFFGPGTRLTVL.